One sample yielded the 32 T cell receptor beta chains listed below, sequenced in a study of blood T cell repertoires in COVID-19. Generated by immunoSEQ multiplex PCR, the TCRdb table keeps only in-frame clones and is missing some. The repertoire holds tens of thousands of clones, around 80% seen once, with around 24% in the top ten. Material for sequencing was peripheral blood. The origin of the receptors is a woman between 45 and 60 years old with acute or convalescent COVID-19.

In this sample, this clone turned up a few times. The chain links TRBV15 to TRBJ2-7; 7 positions agree with TRBD1. V was pared by 3 bases and J by 3 bases, with 8 bases of the junction left unmatched. CDR1 and CDR2 from the germline V gene are LNHNV and YYDKDF (reference sequence). The CDR3 length is 15 residues. CDR3 DNA: TGTGCCACCAGCAGTATCCGGGACAGAGACTACGAGCAGTACTTC. Its translation: CATSSIRDRDYEQYF.

CDR3 bases: TGTGCCAGCAGCGCCGGGGGGGACCAAGAGACCCAGTACTTC. Protein product: CASSAGGDQETQYF. The chain links TRBV11-3 to TRBJ2-5, with 8 bases aligning to TRBD2. From germline, CDR1 is SGHNT and CDR2 YENEEA. There are 14 residues in the CDR3. The V and J ends lost 5 bases and 0 bases, in that order; junction bases with no gene match: 2.

This clone appeared once. The chain couples TRBV5-1 to TRBJ2-6; 7 bases are a match to TRBD1. Trimming removed 0 bases from V and 0 bases from J; junction bases left unmatched: 9. CDR1 is SGHRS and CDR2 is YFSETQ in the germline V gene. This CDR3 has 19 residues. The DNA of the CDR3 is TGCGCCAGCAGCTTGGAGACCAGGGGGACACACTCTGGGGCCAACGTCCTGACTTTC. This codes for CASSLETRGTHSGANVLTF.

In regard to this clone: Germline is not matched at one junction end, which may reflect a read error. Other DNA sequences in the sample encode the same CDR3. The chain employs TRBV3-1 (or the pseudogene TRBV3-2) and TRBJ2-2, with D perhaps TRBD1 (6 bases). Germline CDR1 is LGHDT and CDR2 is YNNKEL (reference sequence). CDR3 length: 13 amino acids. The CDR3 bases are TGTGCCAGCAGCACTCAGGGGACCGGGGAACTGTTTTTT. Translating it yields CASSTQGTGELFF.

The rearrangement joins TRBV19 to TRBJ1-6; D is ambiguous. Per germline, CDR1 LNHDA and CDR2 SQIVND (reference sequence). This CDR3 is built from 14 residues. The V and J ends lost 8 bases and 7 bases respectively, with 15 bases between them. CDR3 bases: TGTGCCAGTGGCTTAAGAGGGCGGAATTCACCCCTCCACTTT. Protein product: CASGLRGRNSPLHF.

The chain employs TRBV23-1 and TRBJ1-1, with D uncertain. TRBV23-1 is an open reading frame whose function is uncertain. This CDR3 has 12 residues. Deletions cut 0 bases from V and 7 bases from J, with 6 bases between. CDR3 DNA sequence: TGCGCCAGCAGTCAATCCGGGGTTGAAGCTTTCTTT. Residues: CASSQSGVEAFF.

The chain joins TRBV5-8 to TRBJ2-7, with 9 bases that match TRBD2. Germline-derived CDR1 and CDR2 are SGHTS and YDEGEE. This CDR3 contains 15 residues. Trimming removed 3 bases from V and 4 bases from J; junction bases left unmatched: 8. CDR3 sequence (DNA): TGTGCCAGCAGCTCGTTACTAGCGGGCCCTTACGAGCAGTACTTC. The encoded protein is CASSSLLAGPYEQYF.

V gene TRBV7-6 combines with J gene TRBJ1-2; the D gene is possibly TRBD1 (5 bases). This CDR3 comprises 16 residues. V lost 4 bases and J 3 bases, leaving 18 bases between the germline ends. CDR1 and CDR2 (germline): SGHVS, FNYEAQ. The CDR3 DNA reads as TGTGCCAGCAGCTCAGAACCGGGACTGGCATACTATGGCTACACCTTC. This encodes CASSSEPGLAYYGYTF. The variable domain in full, completed from reference TRBV7-6 and TRBJ1-2, reads GAGVSQSPRYKVTKRGQDVALRCDPISGHVSLYWYRQALGQGPEFLTYFNYEAQQDKSGLPNDRFSAERPEGSISTLTIQRTEQRDSAMYRCASSSEPGLAYYGYTFGSGTRLTVV.

This chain connects TRBV10-2 to TRBJ1-4, with D possibly TRBD1 on 6 matching bases. The CDR3 loop spans 13 amino acids. Trimming took 8 bases from V and 5 from J, leaving 12 bases between them. Per the germline V gene, CDR1 is WSHSY and CDR2 is SAAADI. The CDR3 reads CASGRDTNEKLFF. For the CDR3, the DNA is TGCGCCAGCGGCCGGGACACCAATGAAAAACTGTTTTTT.

For the CDR3, the DNA is TGTGCCAGTAGACCTGGGCCCTACGAGCAGTACTTC. This encodes CASRPGPYEQYF. This chain links TRBV19 with TRBJ2-7; D gene ambiguous. Between the trimmed V and J ends, which lost 6 bases and 2 bases, there was a span of 8 bases. Germline lookup yields CDR1 LNHDA and CDR2 SQIVND (reference sequence). The CDR3 contains 12 residues. Supplemented by reference TRBV19 and TRBJ2-7, the full variable domain reads DGGITQSPKYLFRKEGQNVTLSCEQNLNHDAMYWYRQDPGQGLRLIYYSQIVNDFQKGDIAEGYSVSREKKESFPLTVTSAQKNPTAFYLCASRPGPYEQYFGPGTRLTVT.

V gene TRBV15 combines with J gene TRBJ1-5, with no clear D. Germline V gene lookup returns CDR1 LNHNV and CDR2 YYDKDF (reference sequence). The V gene lost 0 bases and the J gene lost 6 bases, with 3 bases spanning the gap. There are 12 residues in the CDR3. The CDR3 region has the DNA TGTGCCACCAGCAGAGATCTTCAGCCCCAGCATTTT. It encodes CATSRDLQPQHF.

The J gene is TRBJ2-2, the V gene TRBV7-8; D unclear. The germline gives CDR1 SGHVS, CDR2 FQNEAQ. V lost 1 base and J 4 bases, leaving 7 bases between the germline ends. The CDR3 spans 14 residues. The CDR3 coding sequence is TGTGCCAGCAGCTTAGTATCCAGCACCGGGGAGCTGTTTTTT. Its translation is CASSLVSSTGELFF.

The chain links TRBV11-1 to TRBJ1-2; weak D call: TRBD1 (5 bases). The germline CDR1 and CDR2 sequences are SGHAT and FQDESV (reference sequence). The length of the CDR3 is 14 residues. V dropped 1 base and J dropped 3 bases, with 9 bases sitting between them. CDR3 sequence (DNA): TGTGCCAGCAGCTTAGACCAGGGTTACTATGGCTACACCTTC. Translation gives CASSLDQGYYGYTF.

This clone occurred a few times. The chain links TRBV6-2 or TRBV6-3 to TRBJ2-7, with TRBD1 matching over 7 bases. CDR3 length: 15 amino acids. Trimming removed 8 bases from V and 1 base from J; junction bases left unmatched: 11. In germline, CDR1 is MNHEY, CDR2 SVGEGT. The CDR3 coding sequence is TGTGCCAGCGGCCGGGACAGTAGCGTTTCCTACGAGCAGTACTTC. Its protein is CASGRDSSVSYEQYF.

Comments on this clone: Germline and junction disagree at one end, which may indicate a read error. V and J are TRBV2 and TRBJ1-4; 8 bases are a match to TRBD1. There are 15 residues in the CDR3. The V gene's germline CDR1 is SNHLY and CDR2 FYNNEI. The CDR3 region is CASSEDQGAWEKLFF. CDR3 bases: TGTGCCAGCAGCGAAGACCAGGGGGCATGGGAAAAACTGTTTTTT.

The rearrangement joins TRBV5-4 to TRBJ2-5, with D possibly being TRBD1 (6 bases). The CDR3 runs 14 residues. The V end was cut by 5 bases, the J end by 3 bases, with 14 bases between. Germline CDR1 is SGHNT and CDR2 is YYREEE (reference sequence). The DNA for the CDR3 is TGTGCCAGCAGTTGGACAGCCGTTGAAGAGACCCAGTACTTC. This codes for CASSWTAVEETQYF.

A single count supports this clone. This rearrangement joins TRBV3-1 (or the pseudogene TRBV3-2) to TRBJ1-2, with D unclear. Deletions cut 0 bases from V and 5 bases from J, with 16 bases between. The length of the CDR3 is 16 residues. Looked up from germline, CDR1 is LGHDT and CDR2 is YNNKEL (reference sequence). CDR3 sequence: CASSQDSGRTLYGYTF. CDR3 sequence (DNA): TGTGCCAGCAGCCAAGATTCGGGGAGGACCCTATATGGCTACACCTTC.

V and J are TRBV18 and TRBJ2-7; TRBD2 aligns across 10 bases. V shed 0 bases, J shed 8 bases, and the junction held 1 base outside the gene matches. The CDR3 spans 13 residues. Germline lookup yields CDR1 KGHSH and CDR2 LQKENI. CDR3 loop: CASSPPSGRQQYF. The CDR3 nucleotides read TGTGCCAGCTCACCACCTAGCGGGAGGCAGCAGTACTTC.

The rearrangement joins TRBV15 to TRBJ2-1; 8 bases match TRBD2. Germline CDR1 reads LNHNV; CDR2 reads YYDKDF (reference sequence). This CDR3 is built from 17 residues. Germline trimming cut 1 base from V and 6 bases from J; bases unmatched to any gene: 11. Written as DNA, the CDR3 is TGTGCCACCAGCAGAGCCGTGGGGACTAGAGGCGGCAATGAGCAGTTCTTC. This encodes CATSRAVGTRGGNEQFF.

J is TRBJ1-2 and V is TRBV19; 8 bases agree with TRBD1. Trimming removed 3 bases from V and 4 bases from J; junction bases left unmatched: 10. Germline values: CDR1 LNHDA, CDR2 SQIVND (reference sequence). This CDR3 contains 16 residues. CDR3 loop: CASSMRPRTGTYGYTF. In DNA form, the CDR3 reads TGTGCCAGTAGTATGCGCCCCCGGACAGGGACCTATGGCTACACCTTC.

V usage is TRBV7-3 and J usage is TRBJ2-1, with 8 bases fitting TRBD2. There are 17 residues in the CDR3. Germline V gene sequence: CDR1 SGHTA, CDR2 FQGTGA. Trimming took 5 bases from V and 9 from J; bases not matched to a gene: 18. The DNA of the CDR3 is TGTGCCAGCAGCCCACCGGGAGCGGGGGCGGGGAGGATTGAGCAGTTCTTC. Its translation: CASSPPGAGAGRIEQFF.

V and J are TRBV15 and TRBJ2-7; weak D call: TRBD1 (5 bases). Germline CDR1 is LNHNV and CDR2 is YYDKDF (reference sequence). Deletions cut 5 bases from V and 3 bases from J, with 11 bases between. The CDR3 consists of 13 residues. CDR3 nucleotide sequence: TGTGCCACCAGCCTCAGGGTGGGCTACGAGCAGTACTTC. It specifies CATSLRVGYEQYF. Filled out from reference TRBV15 and TRBJ2-7, the complete variable domain reads DAMVIQNPRYQVTQFGKPVTLSCSQTLNHNVMYWYQQKSSQAPKLLFHYYDKDFNNEADTPDNFQSRRPNTSFCFLDIRSPGLGDTAMYLCATSLRVGYEQYFGPGTRLTVT.

The chain has TRBV7-2 and TRBJ2-5, with 7 nucleotides matching TRBD2. The CDR3 loop spans 11 amino acids. The germline CDR1 and CDR2 sequences are SGHTA and FQGNSA. With V trimmed by 6 bases and J by 8 bases, 3 bases remained unmatched. The CDR3 reads CASRGGSTQYF. The CDR3 DNA follows: TGTGCCAGCAGGGGCGGGAGTACCCAGTACTTC.

The rearrangement uses TRBV11-2 and TRBJ2-7; no clear D gene. The CDR3 has 14 residues. Trimming shortened V by 3 bases and J by 6 bases, and 15 bases separated the two germline ends. Germline CDR1 is SGHAT and CDR2 is FQNNGV. The CDR3 sequence is CASSFMASVAEQYF. As DNA, the CDR3 is TGTGCCAGCAGCTTTATGGCTAGTGTGGCCGAGCAGTACTTC.

The V call is TRBV21-1, the J call TRBJ1-2. TRBV21-1 is labeled a pseudogene. The CDR3 runs to 17 residues. The CDR3 DNA reads TGTGCCAGCACCCCTATCCCCTGGCCCCGGGGGACGCGAGGCTACACCTTC. It specifies CASTPIPWPRGTRGYTF.

In its sample, this clone was seen once. Germline is not matched at one junction end, which may reflect a read error. This chain links TRBV6-2 or TRBV6-3 with TRBJ2-7; 9 bases agree with TRBD2. Germline CDR1 is MNHEY and CDR2 is SVGEGT. This CDR3 is 15 amino acids long. In nucleotides, the CDR3 is TGTGCCAGCAGTTCCCCGGGACTAGCCTCCGACGAGCAGTACTTC. It encodes CASSSPGLASDEQYF.

V usage is TRBV2 and J usage is TRBJ2-3; 9 positions match TRBD1. The junction had 6 bases not matched to a gene; V was cut back by 5 bases and J by 3 bases. The CDR3 runs 15 residues. From germline, CDR1 is SNHLY and CDR2 FYNNEI. CDR3 loop: CASSSRQGVTDTQYF. DNA for the CDR3: TGTGCCAGCAGTTCCAGACAGGGGGTAACAGATACGCAGTATTTT.

The J gene is TRBJ2-2, the V gene TRBV7-9, with unresolved D. The V end lost 5 bases, the J end lost 0 bases, and 7 bases lay between the germline ends. This CDR3 comprises 14 residues. Germline CDR1 SEHNR, CDR2 FQNEAQ (reference sequence). The DNA for the CDR3 is TGTGCCAGCAGCACCGAGACGAACACCGGGGAGCTGTTTTTT. Translating it yields CASSTETNTGELFF.

The chain carries TRBV9 and TRBJ1-2; perhaps TRBD1 as D (6 bases). CDR3 size: 15 residues. CDR1 is SGDLS, CDR2 YYNGEE, per germline. Trimming cost V 4 bases and J 4 bases, with 17 bases left between them. CDR3 protein: CASSLTGQSIYGYTF. CDR3 DNA: TGTGCCAGCAGCCTTACTGGACAGTCTATCTATGGCTACACCTTC. The complete variable domain, with remaining parts taken from reference TRBV9 and TRBJ1-2, reads DSGVTQTPKHLITATGQRVTLRCSPRSGDLSVYWYQQSLDQGLQFLIQYYNGEERAKGNILERFSAQQFPDLHSELNLSSLELGDSALYFCASSLTGQSIYGYTFGSGTRLTVV.

The rearrangement joins TRBV11-3 to TRBJ2-5; TRBD2 matches 13 bases. Germline V gene sequence: CDR1 SGHNT, CDR2 YENEEA. The CDR3 covers 21 residues. Trimming removed 0 bases from V and 4 bases from J; junction bases left unmatched: 17. In DNA, the CDR3 is TGTGCCAGCAGCTTAGAACTAGCGGGAGGGCCGGAATGGAGTGGTCGAGAGACCCAGTACTTC. It specifies CASSLELAGGPEWSGRETQYF. The entire variable domain, with the rest obtained from reference TRBV11-3 and TRBJ2-5, is as follows: EAGVVQSPRYKIIEKKQPVAFWCNPISGHNTLYWYLQNLGQGPELLIRYENEEAVDDSQLPKDRFSAERLKGVDSTLKIQPAELGDSAVYLCASSLELAGGPEWSGRETQYFGPGTRLLVL.

This clone was detected only a few times. V is TRBV30 and J is TRBJ2-7; the match to TRBD1 covers 10 bases. V gave up 2 bases and J gave up 3 bases; unmatched junction bases: 4. The germline gives CDR1 GTSNPN, CDR2 SVGIG (reference sequence). The CDR3 spans 14 residues. The CDR3 bases are TGTGCCTGGAGTTTTTGGACAGGGGGCTACGAGCAGTACTTC. It is translated as CAWSFWTGGYEQYF.

V usage is TRBV6-1 and J usage is TRBJ1-2; a weak D match, TRBD1 (6 bases). The CDR3 length is 14 residues. The V end lost 2 bases, the J end lost 5 bases, and 12 bases lay between the germline ends. The germline V gene has CDR1 MNHNS and CDR2 SASEGT. Here the CDR3 reads CASSEWGLLYGYTF. The CDR3 DNA reads TGTGCCAGCAGTGAATGGGGGCTACTATATGGCTACACCTTC.